This paragraph reports one T cell receptor (beta chain). Its antigen is currently unknown. The record originates from a study of T cell responses to AZD1222 COVID-19 vaccine. V was shortened by 6 bases and J by 4 bases, with 9 bases between the two germline ends. The CDR3 consists of 13 residues. Some clones are missing from TCRdb's copy, which holds only in-frame ones; the method was immunoSEQ multiplex PCR. The sample comprises about 170,000 clones, 92% of which are singletons, and about 1.6% rests with the top ten. Study findings and constraints: Spike-specific TCR breadth and depth both grew after two AZD1222 doses.

The clonotype was recovered from an adult in good health. Sequencing used peripheral blood, obtained on day 0 of AZD1222 vaccination. The V gene is TRBV12-3 or TRBV12-4, the J gene TRBJ2-2; D is possibly TRBD2 (5 bases). The CDR3 sequence: CASRTRGTGELFF. The CDR3 DNA reads TGTGCCAGCAGGACCCGGGGCACCGGGGAGCTGTTTTTT.